This passage covers 7 T cell receptor beta chains from one sample sequenced in a study of cytomegalovirus exposure and HLA in healthy donors. The PCR employed 60 Vbeta primers together with 13 Jbeta primers. The table came from immunoSEQ multiplex PCR; TCRdb's copy has only in-frame clones and leaves some out. The sample records about 88,000 clones, approximately 79% being singletons. Source material: PBMCs. These receptors all come from a man aged 25 to 40 in good health and CMV-seronegative.

The sample holds a few counts of this clone. The CDR3 sequence is CASSPVHSPSEKLFF. The CDR3 DNA follows: TGTGCCAGCTCACCAGTCCACAGCCCCAGTGAAAAACTGTTTTTT. The gene calls are TRBV18 and TRBJ1-4, with D unresolved. Germline V gene lookup returns CDR1 KGHSH and CDR2 LQKENI. The germline V and J ends were trimmed by 2 bases and 7 bases, with 14 bases remaining between them. The CDR3 runs to 15 residues.

There are a few counts of this clone. The genes are TRBV6-1 and TRBJ2-7; a weak D match, TRBD2 (6 bases). This CDR3 spans 15 amino acids. The germline V gene encodes CDR1 MNHNS and CDR2 SASEGT. Trimming left V 7 bases short and J 5 bases short, with 21 bases between. In DNA, the CDR3 is TGTGCCAGCACTCGAGAGAGGAGGGTAGGGAACGAGCAGTACTTC. Protein product: CASTRERRVGNEQYF.

This clone has only a few counts. The chain has TRBV6-4 and TRBJ2-4; 9 bases fit TRBD1. The J segment lost 4 bases and the V segment lost 7 bases, leaving 2 bases of the junction unmatched. The CDR3 totals 13 residues. Per the germline V gene, CDR1 is MRHNA and CDR2 is SNTAGT. The CDR3 spells CASTGTGKNIQYF. The CDR3 DNA follows: TGTGCCAGCACTGGGACAGGGAAAAACATTCAGTACTTC.

This clone came up once. This sequence joins TRBV28 and TRBJ2-1; 7 bases are a match to TRBD1. The CDR3 contains 15 residues. V trimming: 2 bases; J trimming: 9 bases; junction bases outside the gene matches: 10. Germline assignment: CDR1 MDHEN and CDR2 SYDVKM. The CDR3 here is CASSLNGVPGGEQFF. The DNA for the CDR3 is TGTGCCAGCAGTTTAAACGGGGTCCCAGGGGGTGAGCAGTTCTTC. Full variable domain (outside the CDR3, taken from reference TRBV28 and TRBJ2-1): DVKVTQSSRYLVKRTGEKVFLECVQDMDHENMFWYRQDPGLGLRLIYFSYDVKMKEKGDIPEGYSVSREKKERFSLILESASTNQTSMYLCASSLNGVPGGEQFFGPGTRLTVL.

The chain uses TRBV5-4 and TRBJ2-3, with TRBD2 matching 14 bases. Germline V gives CDR1 SGHNT, CDR2 YYREEE (reference sequence). V lost 4 bases and J lost 5; bases outside the gene matches: 6. The CDR3 length is 16 residues. The CDR3 spells CASSVRGLAGGDTQYF. In DNA form, the CDR3 reads TGTGCCAGCAGCGTCCGCGGACTAGCGGGGGGAGATACGCAGTATTTT.

The V gene is TRBV5-1, the J gene TRBJ1-4; the D is unclear. V was pared by 2 bases and J by 0 bases, with 14 bases between. The CDR3 runs to 17 residues. Germline values: CDR1 SGHRS, CDR2 YFSETQ. CDR3 loop: CASSFSGESATNEKLFF. The CDR3 nucleotides read TGCGCCAGCAGCTTTAGCGGGGAATCGGCAACTAATGAAAAACTGTTTTTT.

This sequence joins TRBV30 and TRBJ1-4; no reliable D call. This CDR3 has 13 residues. V lost 5 bases to trimming and J lost 7 bases, with 14 bases between them. Germline loops: CDR1 GTSNPN, CDR2 SVGIG (reference sequence). The CDR3 sequence is CAWDRSGSEKLFF. The CDR3, as DNA: TGTGCCTGGGATCGGTCGGGGAGTGAAAAACTGTTTTTT.